The 18 T cell receptor delta chains given below trace back to one sample, sequenced in a study of gamma-delta chains in newborns, infants, children. TCRdb reanalyzed the reads using CATT. The sample has more than 3,500 delta-chain clones; approximately 2.1% are singletons. The sample taken for sequencing was blood. These receptors were collected from a child who was a newborn, infant or young child, either healthy, febrile or measles-vaccinated (not recorded which).

This clone has more than one count but fewer than ten. The protein given by TCRdb reflects a much larger clone and differs at residue 16 from this DNA's translation, likely from a read error; the protein shown is the DNA's translation. This rearrangement joins TRDV2 to TRDJ3; 9 bases agree with TRDD3. CDR1 is GEAIGNYY and CDR2 is EKD in the germline V gene. The CDR3 extends over 18 amino acids. CDR3 DNA sequence: TGTGCCTGTGACACCGTACTGGGGGACTCCTGGGACACCCGACAGGTGTTTTTC. Translation: CACDTVLGDSWDTRQVFF.

This clone is termed large. Other DNA sequences in the sample encode the same CDR3. The rearrangement links TRDV1 to TRDJ3; D unclear. The CDR3 runs to 13 residues. From germline, CDR1 is TSWWSYY and CDR2 QGS. V was shortened by 4 bases and J by 11 bases, with 9 bases between the two germline ends. The CDR3 DNA follows: TGTGCTCTTGGGGGGCCTATCTCCCGACAGATGTTTTTC. Translated: CALGGPISRQMFF.

Turning to this clone: The amino acid sequence in TCRdb belongs to a much larger clone and departs from this DNA's translation at residue 17, likely a sequencing read error; the sequence shown is translated from the DNA. The V and J genes are TRDV1 and TRDJ2; 9 nucleotides align to TRDD3. The CDR3 is 21 residues long. In germline, CDR1 is TSWWSYY, CDR2 QGS. The CDR3, as DNA: TGTGCTCTTGGGGAACTAGGGCTTCCCCCGGCGCTGGGGGATTCGACAGTACAACTCTTCTTT. The encoded protein is CALGELGLPPALGDSTVQLFF.

On this clone itself: The protein recorded in TCRdb matches a much larger clone and deviates from this DNA's translation at residue 3, suggesting a read error; the protein here is obtained by translating the DNA. The CDR3 bases are TGTGCAACAAGCGCGGTTTCCCACATACTGGGGGATACGCGTCGGTCCGATAAACTCATCTTT. Translating it yields CATSAVSHILGDTRRSDKLIF. The chain links TRAV29/DV5 to TRDJ1; 13 nucleotides align to TRDD3. Germline V lookup: CDR1 NSMFDY, CDR2 ISSIKDK. This CDR3 has 21 amino acids.

Notes on this clone: A far larger clone differs by one base, so this is likely a read error. Distinct nucleotide sequences in the sample also encode this CDR3. The J gene is TRDJ1, the V gene TRDV1, with a tentative D call TRDD2 (7 bases). The CDR3 contains 21 residues. The V gene's germline CDR1 is TSWWSYY and CDR2 QGS. The CDR3 protein is CALGELAFLWGPPRGTDKLIF. CDR3 sequence (DNA): TGTGCTCTCGGGGAACTCGCCTTCCTGTGGGGGCCTCCTCGGGGCACCGATAAACTCATCTTT.

This clone was observed a few times. A far larger clone is one base from this, pointing to a likely read error. The chain couples TRDV2 to TRDJ1; TRDD3 matches 11 bases. CDR3 length equals 16 residues. Germline assignment: CDR1 GEAIGNYY and CDR2 EKD. CDR3 DNA: TGTGCCTGTGACCCTGGGGGATACTCTTACACCGATAAACTCACCTTT. Protein: CACDPGGYSYTDKLTF.

As regards this clone: This likely stems from a read error, as it lies one base from a far larger clone. The same CDR3 is also encoded by other DNA sequences in this sample. The chain couples TRDV1 to TRDJ1; TRDD3 matches 11 bases. Looked up from germline, CDR1 is TSWWSYY and CDR2 is QGS. The junction had 10 bases not matched to a gene; V was cut back by 9 bases and J by 4 bases. The CDR3 has 15 residues. The DNA of the CDR3 is TGTGCTCTCGGGAAGAGATGGGGGATACGCGATAAACTCATCTTT. This sequence encodes CALGKRWGIRDKLIF.

With respect to this clone: This likely stems from a read error, as it lies one base from a far larger clone. This chain uses TRDV1 with TRDJ1, with 12 bases identical to TRDD3. Germline V gene lookup returns CDR1 TSWWSYY and CDR2 QGS. The CDR3 runs to 26 residues. The junction had 32 bases not matched to a gene; V was cut back by 3 bases and J by 0 bases. CDR3 protein: CALGEPLFLSKVLGDTARSYTDKLIF. CDR3 sequence (DNA): TGTGCTCTTGGGGAGCCCCTCTTCCTATCGAAAGTACTGGGGGATACCGCACGATCCTACACCGATAAACTCATCTTT.

This clone came up a few times. This is likely an artifact of a read error, given a far larger clone one base away. The sample holds other DNA sequences that translate to the same CDR3. V usage is TRDV1 and J usage is TRDJ1, with 8 bases matching TRDD3. The CDR3 has 19 amino acids. Germline lookup yields CDR1 TSWWSYY and CDR2 QGS. This CDR3 reads CALGDLTDLPRGIEGKLIF. CDR3 coding DNA: TGTGCTCTCGGGGACCTAACCGACCTTCCCCGGGGGATAGAAGGTAAACTCATCTTT.

This clone has just a few counts. V usage is TRDV2 and J usage is TRDJ3, with 12 positions matching TRDD3. CDR1 is GEAIGNYY, CDR2 EKD, per germline. The CDR3 is made up of 19 amino acids. J was trimmed by 5 bases and V by 4 bases; bases with no gene match: 11. This CDR3 reads CACDILVLGDTRDTRQMFF. DNA of the CDR3: TGTGCCTGTGATATACTTGTACTGGGGGATACACGGGACACCCGACAGATGTTTTTC.

The sample holds many counts of this clone. V is TRDV3 and J is TRDJ1, with 9 positions matching TRDD3. Germline trimming cut 1 base from V and 0 bases from J; bases unmatched to any gene: 15. Germline assignment: CDR1 TVYSNPD and CDR2 GDNSRS (reference sequence). CDR3 size: 18 residues. The CDR3 reads CAFKLAGGYPSYTDKLIF. CDR3 nucleotide sequence: TGTGCCTTTAAACTGGCAGGGGGATACCCTTCGTACACCGATAAACTCATCTTT.

As regards this clone: A read error likely explains this, since a far larger clone differs by one base. Other nucleotide sequences from this sample produce the same CDR3. The V gene is TRDV2, the J gene TRDJ3; TRDD3 might be the D (6 bases). With 4 bases removed from V and 3 bases from J, the gap between germline ends came to 9 bases. This CDR3 spans 15 amino acids. Per germline, CDR1 GEAIGNYY and CDR2 EKD. This chain's CDR3 is CACDTGYWDTRQMFF. DNA of the CDR3: TGTGCCTGTGATACGGGATACTGGGACACCCGACAGATGTTTTTC.

CDR3 protein: CACDTVLGDTQTWDTRQMFF. CDR3 DNA sequence: TGTGCCTGTGACACTGTACTGGGGGATACCCAAACCTGGGACACCCGACAGATGTTTTTC. V gene TRDV2 combines with J gene TRDJ3, with 12 bases fitting TRDD3. The CDR3 length is 20 residues. Germline V gene data show CDR1 as GEAIGNYY and CDR2 as EKD. V shed 1 base and J 2 bases; nucleotides not matched to a gene: 8.

This clone was counted between two and nine times. TCRdb's entry gives the protein of a much larger clone, which mismatches this DNA's translation at residue 12, likely from a read error; the protein reported here is translated from the DNA. This sequence joins TRDV1 and TRDJ1, with 7 bases lining up with TRDD3. The germline gives CDR1 TSWWSYY, CDR2 QGS. V lost 4 bases, J lost 0 bases, and 23 bases stayed unmatched. The length of the CDR3 is 21 residues. The CDR3 nucleotides are TGTGCTCTTGGGGGACCTAAGCCGGGGGGATTCACCATAAGTTACACCGATAAACTCATCTTT. Translating it yields CALGGPKPGGFTISYTDKLIF.

This clone is medium-sized (0.01 to 0.1%) by share. The sample holds other DNA sequences that translate to the same CDR3. This chain connects TRDV3 to TRDJ1, with 12 bases identical to TRDD3. The V gene end was trimmed by 5 bases and the J gene end by 0 bases; junction bases not matched to a gene: 13. The CDR3 consists of 17 residues. CDR1 TVYSNPD and CDR2 GDNSRS come from the germline V gene (reference sequence). CDR3 region: CAIHWGIPLPYTDKLIF. In DNA form, the CDR3 reads TGTGCCATTCACTGGGGGATACCCCTCCCTTACACCGATAAACTCATCTTT.

On this clone itself: TCRdb's protein, taken from a much larger clone, differs from this DNA's translation at residue 17, likely owing to a read error; the protein displayed comes from the DNA. The V and J genes are TRDV2 and TRDJ3, with a weak D call TRDD2 (6 bases). The CDR3 runs 21 residues. CDR1 GEAIGNYY and CDR2 EKD come from the germline V gene. CDR3 protein: CACDTGDLPGESSWDTLQMFF. CDR3 DNA sequence: TGTGCCTGTGACACCGGAGACCTTCCCGGGGAGTCCTCCTGGGACACCCTACAGATGTTTTTC.

This clone was counted a few times. TCRdb's listed protein matches a much larger clone and diverges from this DNA's translation at residue 14, likely through a read error; the protein shown comes from the DNA. This chain uses TRAV29/DV5 with TRDJ3, with D perhaps matching TRDD3 (6 bases). CDR3 size: 21 residues. Germline V gene data show CDR1 as NSMFDY and CDR2 as ISSIKDK. The CDR3 spells CAASAGIGWGLSSCDTRQMFF. The CDR3 DNA is TGTGCAGCAAGCGCGGGAATTGGATGGGGGTTAAGCTCCTGTGACACCCGACAGATGTTTTTC.

This clone turned up a few times. Given a far larger clone just one base away, this is likely a sequencing read error. Within the sample, other DNA sequences also encode this same CDR3. The chain couples TRDV2 to TRDJ2, with D unresolved. V lost 1 base, J lost 1 base, and 12 bases lay in between. The germline gives CDR1 GEAIGNYY, CDR2 EKD. This CDR3 spans 16 amino acids. The CDR3 DNA follows: TGTGCCTGTGACACGTTGGGTCCACTTTTGACAGCACAACTCTTCTTT. This encodes CACDTLGPLLTAQLFF.